The clone carrying this T cell receptor beta chain appeared a few times. This specimen belongs to a study of blood T cell repertoires in COVID-19. Turning to the study itself: Specimens from acute and convalescent COVID-19 originated in the United States, Italy and Spain. In each case, the material was cDNA or gDNA derived from T cells, B-cell-depleted T cells, or PBMCs.

The J segment lost 0 bases and the V segment lost 5 bases, leaving 5 bases of the junction unmatched. Germline values: CDR1 LNHDA, CDR2 SQIVND (reference sequence). The CDR3 spans 16 residues. In the original analysis: The authors estimated nucleated cell counts from reference gene primer amplification. Clones were read by immunoSEQ multiplex PCR, and TCRdb kept only the in-frame ones, dropping some. V and J calls and clone size are as listed in that table; D and trimming were resolved from the DNA. The sample has some 140,000 clones, about 86% seen once. Sequencing was performed on peripheral blood. The origin of this receptor is a woman in her fifties or sixties with active or convalescent COVID-19. This rearrangement joins TRBV19 to TRBJ2-5; TRBD2 aligns across 11 bases. The CDR3 region is CASSPLLAGDQETQYF. CDR3 nucleotide sequence: TGTGCCAGTAGTCCATTACTAGCGGGGGACCAAGAGACCCAGTACTTC.